One sample yielded the 21 T cell receptor beta chains listed below, sequenced in a study of regulatory T cells in long-lasting Graves disease. Researchers made TCR beta libraries by using iRepertoire HTBI primers and running Arm-PCR on CDR3 regions. Via MiXCR, TCRdb re-called the multiplex PCR reads, giving one row per CDR3 protein. The repertoire holds under 450,000 distinct CDR3 sequences, with around 16% as singletons. The time point is: newly diagnosed GD, antithyroid drugs for less than 3 months. PBMC RNA was the source of the TCR library. The same sample was also studied in work on T cells in Graves' hyperthyroidism and ophthalmopathy.

Sequences were derived from peripheral blood mononuclear cells (PBMCs), sampled at new diagnosis, from a patient treated with antithyroid drugs. Receptors originate from a woman in her late teens or twenties with Graves disease.

This clonotype was seen only a few times. The chain couples TRBV7-8 to TRBJ2-1; maybe TRBD2 (6 bases). The CDR3 runs to 19 residues. V was shortened by 5 bases and J by 0 bases, with 23 bases between the two germline ends. The germline gives CDR1 SGHVS, CDR2 FQNEAQ. CDR3 nucleotide sequence: TGTGCCAGCAGCCCTTTCCCTATACGTCGGGAGAGCTCCTACAATGAGCAGTTCTTC. It encodes CASSPFPIRRESSYNEQFF.

In its sample, this clonotype was seen many times. The gene calls are TRBV5-1 and TRBJ1-2, with 9 bases lining up with TRBD1. Germline V gene data show CDR1 as SGHRS and CDR2 as YFSETQ. This CDR3 is built from 15 residues. V gave up 4 bases and J gave up 4 bases; unmatched junction bases: 8. The chain's CDR3 is CASSPTGTGFYGYTF. CDR3 coding DNA: TGCGCCAGCAGCCCAACCGGGACAGGGTTCTATGGCTACACCTTC.

This clonotype was found a few times. The chain joins TRBV7-2 to TRBJ2-2; 8 nucleotides match TRBD2. V was pared by 5 bases and J by 6 bases, with 11 bases of the junction left unmatched. The CDR3 consists of 16 residues. Looked up from germline, CDR1 is SGHTA and CDR2 is FQGNSA. The CDR3 nucleotides read TGTGCCAGCAGCCATAATTCGGGAGGGCCGGCCGGGGAGCTGTTTTTT. Translating gives CASSHNSGGPAGELFF.

Many counts were recorded for this clonotype. The genes are TRBV5-1 and TRBJ2-7; D possibly corresponds to TRBD2 (5 bases). CDR1 is SGHRS, CDR2 YFSETQ, per germline. This CDR3 is built from 16 residues. Trimming stripped 0 bases from V and 2 bases from J, with 15 bases between. The CDR3 nucleotides are TGCGCCAGCAGCTTGGCCGTAGGACGGGGAACCTACGAGCAGTACTTC. Its protein product is CASSLAVGRGTYEQYF.

This clonotype was picked up many times. The chain combines TRBV27 with TRBJ2-2, with 12 positions matching TRBD2. The ends lost 8 bases at V and 6 bases at J; junction bases unmatched: 16. Per the germline V gene, CDR1 is MNHEY and CDR2 is SMNVEV (reference sequence). This CDR3 is built from 18 residues. The CDR3 bases are TGTGCCAGCGCCATGCGTCGTCTAGCGGGAGGGCCTTCCGGGGAGCTGTTTTTT. It codes for CASAMRRLAGGPSGELFF.

Concerning this clonotype: This clone may be a read error of a much larger clone one base away. V gene TRBV6-1 combines with J gene TRBJ2-3; D remains ambiguous. Germline V CDR1 and CDR2: MNHNS, SASEGT. CDR3 length: 12 residues. CDR3 amino acids: CAGSEATDTQYF. In DNA, the CDR3 is TGTGCCGGCAGTGAAGCGACAGATACGCAGTATTTT.

The table lists this clonotype with many counts. The chain uses TRBV7-3 and TRBJ2-7; D might be TRBD1 (6 bases). CDR1 SGHTA and CDR2 FQGTGA come from the germline V gene. The CDR3 sequence is 15 residues long. V lost 5 bases and J 0 bases, leaving 14 bases between the germline ends. The CDR3 sequence is CASSPDRSSSYEQYF. CDR3 in DNA: TGTGCCAGCAGCCCTGACAGGTCAAGCTCCTACGAGCAGTACTTC.

The sample holds a few counts of this clonotype. V is TRBV10-3 and J is TRBJ1-2; no reliable D call. Germline-derived CDR1 and CDR2 are ENHRY and SYGVKD. The ends were cut back, 4 bases at V and 0 bases at J, with 12 bases in the middle. The CDR3 length is 15 residues. In nucleotides, the CDR3 is TGTGCCATCAGTGCCTCGACCGCCTCTAACTATGGCTACACCTTC. Its protein product is CAISASTASNYGYTF.

The chain recombines TRBV7-2 with TRBJ1-1; TRBD1 matches 7 bases. The CDR3 totals 16 residues. Germline CDR1 and CDR2: SGHTA and FQGNSA. Trimming removed 1 base from V and 0 bases from J; junction bases left unmatched: 5. As DNA, the CDR3 is TGTGCCAGCAGCTTAGGGACAGGACTTTTGAACACTGAAGCTTTCTTT. Protein sequence: CASSLGTGLLNTEAFF.

In its sample, this clonotype was seen a few times. The rearrangement uses TRBV6-1 and TRBJ2-3; no definite D call. The germline V gene has CDR1 MNHNS and CDR2 SASEGT. The CDR3 is made up of 18 amino acids. Trimming took off 6 bases at V and 4 bases at J, with 26 bases between the two ends. The chain's CDR3 is CASSARRAIQRLADTQYF. CDR3 coding DNA: TGTGCCAGCAGCGCCCGAAGGGCCATCCAAAGGCTGGCAGATACGCAGTATTTT.

This rearrangement joins TRBV9 to TRBJ2-7; D is ambiguous. Trimming shortened V by 0 bases and J by 2 bases, and 9 bases separated the two germline ends. The CDR3 spans 14 residues. Germline CDR1 SGDLS, CDR2 YYNGEE. The CDR3 nucleotides are TGTGCCAGCAGCGTAGCCGCTGACACCTACGAGCAGTACTTC. Protein product: CASSVAADTYEQYF.

This clonotype has more than one count but fewer than ten. J is TRBJ1-4 and V is TRBV4-1; D uncertain. Germline values: CDR1 MGHRA, CDR2 YSYEKL. The CDR3 is made up of 14 amino acids. Trimming took off 5 bases at V and 3 bases at J, with 10 bases between the two ends. The CDR3: CASSARFSNEKLFF. The CDR3 DNA follows: TGCGCCAGCAGCGCACGGTTTTCTAATGAAAAACTGTTTTTT.

This clonotype was seen many times. The chain couples TRBV3-1 to TRBJ2-4; D ambiguous. The germline V and J ends were trimmed by 4 bases and 0 bases, with 10 bases remaining between them. This CDR3 has 15 amino acids. CDR1 is LGHDT, CDR2 YNNKEL, per germline (reference sequence). CDR3 bases: TGTGCCAGCAGCCCGAATTTAATAGCCAAAAACATTCAGTACTTC. Protein product: CASSPNLIAKNIQYF. The full variable domain, its missing parts supplied by reference TRBV3-1 and TRBJ2-4, is DTAVSQTPKYLVTQMGNDKSIKCEQNLGHDTMYWYKQDSKKFLKIMFSYNNKELIINETVPNRFSPKSPDKAHLNLHINSLELGDSAVYFCASSPNLIAKNIQYFGAGTRLSVL.

The genes are TRBV5-5 and TRBJ2-5, with 9 positions matching TRBD1. Germline CDR1 reads SGHKS; CDR2 reads YYEKEE (reference sequence). V shed 3 bases and J 5 bases; nucleotides not matched to a gene: 5. This CDR3 is built from 14 residues. In DNA, the CDR3 is TGTGCCAGCAGCTGGACAGGGGCCTCGGAGACCCAGTACTTC. This translates into CASSWTGASETQYF.

This CDR3 is CASSRIRGETQYF. The CDR3 DNA follows: TGTGCCAGCAGTCGAATCAGGGGTGAGACCCAGTACTTC. The V gene is TRBV25-1, the J gene TRBJ2-5; D might be TRBD1 (6 bases). The germline V gene encodes CDR1 MGHDK and CDR2 SYGVNS. The V gene lost 5 bases and the J gene lost 5 bases, with 12 bases spanning the gap. The CDR3 covers 13 residues.

V and J are TRBV3-1 and TRBJ2-7, with TRBD2 identical over 14 bases. V lost 3 bases to trimming and J lost 2 bases; unmatched junction nucleotides: 9. CDR1 is LGHDT and CDR2 is YNNKEL in the germline V gene (reference sequence). This CDR3 is 18 amino acids long. CDR3 sequence reads: CASSHGLAGGDRTYEQYF. CDR3 DNA: TGTGCCAGCAGCCACGGACTAGCGGGGGGCGATAGGACCTACGAGCAGTACTTC.

This chain joins TRBV19 and TRBJ2-3; TRBD2 matches at 8 bases. CDR1 LNHDA and CDR2 SQIVND come from the germline V gene (reference sequence). The CDR3 contains 14 residues. V trimming: 5 bases; J trimming: 5 bases; junction bases outside the gene matches: 6. CDR3 protein: CASSAVTSGDTQYF. In nucleotides, the CDR3 is TGTGCCAGTAGTGCCGTCACTAGCGGAGATACGCAGTATTTT.

This clonotype was seen ten or more times. This chain uses TRBV7-8 with TRBJ1-6; D gene unclear. Trimming shortened V by 3 bases and J by 5 bases, and 8 bases separated the two germline ends. Per germline, CDR1 SGHVS and CDR2 FQNEAQ. The CDR3 loop spans 14 amino acids. The CDR3 bases are TGTGCCAGCAGCTTTTGGGAAGATAATTCACCCCTCCACTTT. Amino acids: CASSFWEDNSPLHF.

As for this clonotype: Just one base apart from a much larger clone, this may be a read error. The V call is TRBV6-5, the J call TRBJ2-2; 13 bases are a match to TRBD2. The CDR3 runs 18 residues. CDR1 MNHEY and CDR2 SVGAGI come from the germline V gene. The CDR3 protein is CASSLSPGLAGVSGGLFF. In nucleotides, the CDR3 is TGTGCCAGCAGTTTATCCCCAGGACTAGCGGGAGTCAGCGGGGGGCTGTTTTTT.

J is TRBJ1-4 and V is TRBV3-1, with D tentatively TRBD1 (5 bases). Per the germline V gene, CDR1 is LGHDT and CDR2 is YNNKEL (reference sequence). This CDR3 contains 14 residues. The V end was cut by 7 bases, the J end by 8 bases, with 17 bases between. The CDR3 DNA reads as TGTGCCAGCATCCGGGGACCGGGATGGGAAAAACTGTTTTTT. Its protein is CASIRGPGWEKLFF.

Note on this clonotype: Because it lacks the conserved phenylalanine or tryptophan at the end, this CDR3 is likely a read error. The chain recombines TRBV18 with TRBJ1-2; 7 bases line up with TRBD1. The germline V gene encodes CDR1 KGHSH and CDR2 LQKENI. The CDR3 contains 13 residues. CDR3 sequence: CTSSQGQMYGYTL. CDR3 DNA: TGTACCAGCTCACAGGGACAGATGTATGGCTACACCCTC.